This T cell receptor (beta chain) was documented in a study of blood T cell repertoires in COVID-19. Study-level background: Whether acute or convalescent, the COVID-19 samples came from the United States, Italy and Spain. Sources were T cells, B-cell-depleted T cells, or PBMCs; the material itself was cDNA or gDNA.

Study processing details: Amplifying reference gene primers gave estimates of nucleated cell counts. Only in-frame clones appear in the TCRdb table, and some are missing; sequencing was by immunoSEQ multiplex PCR. D and trimming come from the DNA, and the V and J calls and clone size come from that table. The table lists fewer than 700,000 clones, 85% to 90% of them singletons. Seattle researchers signed up patients amid active infection and tracked them longitudinally. J gave up 6 bases and V 0 bases, and 8 bases lay outside the gene matches. Germline CDR1 MNHNY, CDR2 SVGAGI (reference sequence). The CDR3 is 16 amino acids.

The chain employs TRBV6-6 and TRBJ1-5; the match to TRBD1 covers 7 bases. The clonotype comes from a woman between 50 and 59 years old with COVID-19, enrolled during active disease. The sample taken for sequencing was peripheral blood. The CDR3 reads CASSYSAGTVSQPQHF. CDR3 nucleotide sequence: TGTGCCAGCAGTTACTCAGCCGGGACAGTCAGTCAGCCCCAGCATTTT.